This TCR beta chain is from a study of shared clonotypes between healthy human individuals. Study-wide findings and caveats: Generally, estimated richness proved larger in naive subsets than it did in memory subsets. Generation probability values for non-shared clonotypes were lower than those for clonotypes shared by all four donors.

CDR1 is SGHAT, CDR2 FQNNGV, per germline. CDR3 length: 15 amino acids. CD8 cells regarded as naive lacked CD45RO, were positively chosen for CCR7, and omitted terminally differentiated effector memory CD45RA+ cells. Sequenced by immunoSEQ multiplex PCR; TCRdb stores in-frame clones only, minus some. The sample shows about 2 million clones, about 95% of them seen only once. Turning to this clone: What it recognizes is unknown.

The specimen sequenced was naive CD8+ T cells sorted from blood. The rearrangement links TRBV11-2 to TRBJ2-5; 7 nucleotides line up with TRBD2. The J call may be mistaken, given a closer DNA end match to TRBJ2-7. This clonotype was sampled from a man aged 18 to 35 in good health. CDR3 coding DNA: TGTGCCAGCAGCTCTTTAGCGGGTTTTAGCTACGAGCAGTACTTC. This encodes CASSSLAGFSYEQYF.